Following are 29 T cell receptor beta chains from one sample sequenced in a study of molecular identifiers for immune sequencing clone quantification. TCRdb passed the PCR reads through MiXCR, listing each CDR3 protein once. The sample has 600,000 to 650,000 distinct CDR3 sequences, just under 20% seen once. Source material: naive CD8+ T cells from blood, with Jurkat cell RNA spiked in. Subset denoted: FACS-sorted CD8+CD4-CCR7+CD45RA+ naive T cells. Source of these receptors: a human donor in good health. Some libraries in this study had Jurkat cell RNA spiked in.

A single count supports this clonotype. Being one base from a much bigger clone, this may be a read error. The genes are TRBV3-1 and TRBJ2-1; 8 bases fit TRBD1. The J segment lost 5 bases and the V segment lost 4 bases, leaving 7 bases of the junction unmatched. The V gene's germline CDR1 is LGHDT and CDR2 YNNKEL (reference sequence). CDR3 length: 15 amino acids. The CDR3 DNA reads TGTGCCAGCAGCCGAGGGGGACAGGAGAACAATGAGCAGTTCTTC. Protein sequence: CASSRGGQENNEQFF.

Of note for this clonotype: This may arise from a read error, as a much more abundant clone is one base away. The chain joins TRBV20-1 to TRBJ2-7; D is possibly TRBD2 (5 bases). The CDR3 consists of 13 residues. From germline, CDR1 is DFQATT and CDR2 SNEGSKA (reference sequence). CDR3 amino acids: CRARTLTDYEQYF. As DNA, the CDR3 is TGCAGAGCTCGGACTCTGACCGACTACGAGCAGTACTTC.

This clonotype was counted many times. The gene calls are TRBV29-1 and TRBJ2-1, with TRBD2 matching 10 bases. Trimming took 1 base from V and 0 from J; bases not matched to a gene: 15. Germline V gene data show CDR1 as SQVTM and CDR2 as ANQGSEA. This CDR3 spans 20 amino acids. The CDR3 is CSVEGQNGLAGVSSYNEQFF. CDR3 bases: TGCAGCGTTGAAGGGCAGAACGGCCTAGCGGGGGTCAGCTCCTACAATGAGCAGTTCTTC.

In the case of this clonotype: A read error may explain this, as a much larger clone is one base away. The rearrangement uses TRBV24-1 and TRBJ2-1, with TRBD1 as a possible D gene (5 bases). There are 13 residues in the CDR3. Germline V gives CDR1 KGHDR, CDR2 SFDVKD. This CDR3 reads CATSDLQDDERFF. Here the CDR3 DNA reads TGTGCCACCAGTGATTTACAGGACGATGAGCGGTTCTTC.

The sample holds many counts of this clonotype. The genes are TRBV4-3 and TRBJ2-7, with unresolved D. Trimming removed 1 base at V and 1 base at J, with 8 bases between. Germline V gene sequence: CDR1 LGHNA, CDR2 YSLEER. The CDR3 covers 14 residues. CDR3 in DNA: TGCGCCAGCAGCCAAGTACAGTTTTCCTACGAGCAGTACTTC. Residues: CASSQVQFSYEQYF.

This clonotype was counted a single time. A much bigger clone sits one base away, suggesting this may be a read error. The chain uses TRBV24-1 and TRBJ2-3; D perhaps matches TRBD2 (6 bases). Trimming pared 10 bases from V and 3 bases from J, leaving 13 bases between. Germline CDR1 and CDR2: KGHDR and SFDVKD. The CDR3 sequence is 13 residues long. This chain's CDR3 is CATRGRGTDTQYF. The DNA for the CDR3 is TGTGCCACGAGAGGACGGGGGACAGATACGCAGTATTTT.

The chain joins TRBV25-1 to TRBJ2-5; TRBD2 matches at 7 bases. CDR3 size: 16 residues. With 2 bases clipped from V and 2 bases from J, the junction kept 8 bases outside the gene matches. Per germline, CDR1 MGHDK and CDR2 SYGVNS. In DNA, the CDR3 is TGTGCCAGCAGTGAAGTAGGGGACTACGTTCAAGAGACCCAGTACTTC. This gives the protein CASSEVGDYVQETQYF.

The V gene is TRBV4-3, the J gene TRBJ2-1; 13 bases are a match to TRBD2. V was pared by 5 bases and J by 5 bases, with 9 bases of the junction left unmatched. CDR1 and CDR2 from the germline V gene are LGHNA and YSLEER. The CDR3 is made up of 17 amino acids. CDR3 residues: CASSETSGRYEHNEQFF. The CDR3 DNA reads TGCGCCAGCAGCGAGACTAGCGGGAGGTACGAACACAATGAGCAGTTCTTC.

This clonotype appeared many times. The chain combines TRBV5-6 with TRBJ1-2; the D gene is possibly TRBD1 (5 bases). V lost 0 bases and J lost 4, with 13 bases in between. The CDR3 sequence is 15 residues long. The germline V gene encodes CDR1 SGHDT and CDR2 YYEEEE. CDR3 residues: CASSLGPRDAYGYTF. The DNA of the CDR3 is TGTGCCAGCAGCTTGGGCCCGAGGGACGCCTATGGCTACACCTTC.

This chain uses TRBV11-2 with TRBJ2-7; tentatively, D is TRBD1 (6 bases). There are 15 residues in the CDR3. CDR1 SGHAT and CDR2 FQNNGV come from the germline V gene. Trimming cost V 5 bases and J 3 bases, with 17 bases left between them. CDR3 nucleotide sequence: TGTGCCAGCAGCCTGACAGGCGCACTCCACTACGAGCAGTACTTC. This sequence encodes CASSLTGALHYEQYF.

In the case of this clonotype: This sequence may be a read error, since a much larger clone differs from it by one base. This CDR3 fails to terminate in the conserved phenylalanine or tryptophan, so it likely reflects a read error. The rearrangement uses TRBV9 and TRBJ2-3; possibly TRBD2 for D (6 bases). The CDR3 runs to 14 residues. CDR1 and CDR2 from the germline V gene are SGDLS and YYNGEE. The V and J ends lost 3 bases and 7 bases respectively, with 15 bases between them. The chain's CDR3 is CASSALGDWNTQYS. The CDR3 region has the DNA TGTGCCAGCAGCGCGCTGGGGGACTGGAATACGCAGTATTCT.

This clonotype was seen repeatedly, ten times or more. The rearrangement links TRBV4-3 to TRBJ2-7; D is undetermined. V lost 0 bases, J lost 2 bases, and 11 bases lay in between. There are 15 residues in the CDR3. CDR1 LGHNA and CDR2 YSLEER come from the germline V gene. The CDR3 DNA reads as TGCGCCAGCAGCCAAGATCGCGACGGAACCTACGAGCAGTACTTC. It yields the protein CASSQDRDGTYEQYF.

A remark on this clonotype: A much larger clonotype is one base distant, so this may be a read error. The chain employs TRBV7-2 and TRBJ2-1, with 14 bases fitting TRBD2. There are 18 residues in the CDR3. Germline V gene sequence: CDR1 SGHTA, CDR2 FQGNSA. DNA for the CDR3: TGTGCCAGCAGCTTGTCGACTAGCGGGGGGGCAAATTACAATGTGCAGTTCTTC. Amino acids: CASSLSTSGGANYNVQFF.

This clonotype showed up just a few times. V is TRBV28 and J is TRBJ2-6, with D possibly TRBD2 on 7 matching bases. The CDR3 consists of 18 residues. The ends were cut back, 6 bases at V and 2 bases at J, with 20 bases in the middle. Germline V CDR1 and CDR2: MDHEN, SYDVKM. The DNA of the CDR3 is TGTGCCAGCAGCCAAATAGGGGGGGGTGTAACTGGGGCCAACGTCCTGACTTTC. Protein: CASSQIGGGVTGANVLTF.

This clonotype was found many times. The rearrangement links TRBV4-1 to TRBJ2-2; D might be TRBD1 or TRBD2, each matching 5 bases. V was cut by 4 bases and J by 5 bases, with 17 bases left in between. Germline-derived CDR1 and CDR2 are MGHRA and YSYEKL. The CDR3 is made up of 16 amino acids. The chain's CDR3 is CASSRGYGARTGELFF. DNA of the CDR3: TGCGCCAGCAGCCGGGGATACGGGGCGCGGACCGGGGAGCTGTTTTTT.

This clonotype showed up many times. Germline is not matched at one junction end, which may reflect a read error. The chain recombines TRBV27 with TRBJ2-7, with a tentative D call TRBD2 (5 bases). The CDR3 loop spans 14 amino acids. In germline, CDR1 is MNHEY, CDR2 SMNVEV (reference sequence). The CDR3: CASSISPRGYEQYF. The CDR3 DNA is TGTGCCAGCAGTATATCACCACGCGGGTACGAGCAGTACTTC.

Notes on this clonotype: A much larger clone sits a single nucleotide away, making a read error possible. This chain uses TRBV15 with TRBJ1-4, with D possibly being TRBD1 (6 bases). The CDR3 is 16 residues long. Germline V lookup: CDR1 LNHNV, CDR2 YYDKDF (reference sequence). DNA for the CDR3: TGTGCCACCAGAGGTGGGGGGGCAGCAACTAATGAAAAACTGGTTTTT. Translating it yields CATRGGGAATNEKLVF.

This clonotype was found a few times. The chain has TRBV9 and TRBJ2-3, with TRBD2 matching over 10 bases. The V and J ends lost 3 bases and 2 bases, in that order; junction bases with no gene match: 6. The CDR3 runs to 16 residues. Germline V lookup: CDR1 SGDLS, CDR2 YYNGEE. The CDR3 region is CASSALSGGLTDTQYF. CDR3 in DNA: TGTGCCAGCAGCGCCCTTAGCGGGGGGCTCACAGATACGCAGTATTTT.

This clonotype was counted many times. This sequence joins TRBV27 and TRBJ2-1; 10 nucleotides match TRBD1. After removal of 1 base from V and 4 bases from J, the junction contained 10 bases not matched to a gene. CDR3 length equals 18 residues. Germline lookup yields CDR1 MNHEY and CDR2 SMNVEV (reference sequence). Written as DNA, the CDR3 is TGTGCCAGCAGTTTATATGCTTTGACAGGGGGCGCGTACAATGAGCAGTTCTTC. Its translation: CASSLYALTGGAYNEQFF.

At least ten counts were recorded for this clonotype. The chain joins TRBV20-1 to TRBJ1-5; maybe TRBD1 (6 bases). The germline V gene has CDR1 DFQATT and CDR2 SNEGSKA (reference sequence). Trimming removed 0 bases at V and 1 base at J, with 13 bases between. This CDR3 comprises 16 residues. Here the CDR3 reads CSARDLEGGSNQPQHF. The CDR3, as DNA: TGCAGTGCTAGAGACTTAGAGGGGGGGAGCAATCAGCCCCAGCATTTT.

Worth noting for this clonotype: A much bigger clone sits one base away, suggesting this may be a read error. The chain recombines TRBV20-1 with TRBJ1-5, with 10 bases aligning to TRBD1. J lost 6 bases, V lost 5 bases, and 19 bases had no gene match. Germline values: CDR1 DFQATT, CDR2 SNEGSKA (reference sequence). The CDR3 length is 18 residues. In DNA form, the CDR3 reads TGCAGTGCTCGACCCCGACAGGGGGCTAATTTGCTTCCTCAGCCCCAGCATTTT. Its translation is CSARPRQGANLLPQPQHF.

There are many counts of this clonotype. The J gene is TRBJ2-2, the V gene TRBV24-1; D is ambiguous. V was trimmed by 4 bases and J by 7 bases, leaving 9 bases between them. Germline CDR1 KGHDR, CDR2 SFDVKD. This CDR3 is 13 amino acids long. The CDR3 DNA follows: TGTGCCACCAGTGAAGTGTTTGGCGGGGAGCTGTTTTTT. Translating gives CATSEVFGGELFF.

This clonotype was counted at least ten times. This rearrangement joins TRBV4-1 to TRBJ2-7; 10 nucleotides align to TRBD1. The CDR3 is 15 residues long. Germline loops: CDR1 MGHRA, CDR2 YSYEKL. The V and J ends lost 4 bases and 2 bases, in that order; junction bases with no gene match: 5. The CDR3 nucleotides read TGCGCCAGCAGCCCCCTTGGGACAGGGGCCTACGAGCAGTACTTC. This sequence encodes CASSPLGTGAYEQYF.

This clonotype was observed many times. The chain uses TRBV19 and TRBJ2-3, with D unclear. The V and J ends lost 3 bases and 3 bases respectively, with 7 bases between them. Germline loops: CDR1 LNHDA, CDR2 SQIVND (reference sequence). The CDR3 covers 13 residues. The CDR3 coding sequence is TGTGCCAGTAGTATTTCGTTTACAGATACGCAGTATTTT. It yields the protein CASSISFTDTQYF.

This clonotype was recorded at least ten times. The chain recombines TRBV6-1 with TRBJ2-1, with D hard to call. Looked up from germline, CDR1 is MNHNS and CDR2 is SASEGT. The CDR3 extends over 13 amino acids. V lost 2 bases to trimming and J lost 10 bases, with 12 bases between them. CDR3 in amino acids: CASSEQFSEEQFF. The CDR3, as DNA: TGTGCCAGCAGTGAACAGTTTTCAGAGGAGCAGTTCTTC.

V and J are TRBV29-1 and TRBJ1-2; possible D gene TRBD1, 5 bases. This CDR3 has 15 amino acids. Germline-derived CDR1 and CDR2 are SQVTM and ANQGSEA. V dropped 4 bases and J dropped 5 bases, with 20 bases sitting between them. CDR3 nucleotide sequence: TGCAGCGTTGTCCCCCCCGGGGGGACCCCATATGGCTACACCTTC. Translating gives CSVVPPGGTPYGYTF.

Regarding this clonotype: With a much larger clone just one base away, this may be a read error. The rearrangement joins TRBV7-9 to TRBJ2-1; either TRBD1 or TRBD2 may supply D (5 bases each). The CDR3 contains 16 residues. The germline gives CDR1 SEHNR, CDR2 FQNEAQ (reference sequence). V was shortened by 0 bases and J by 5 bases, with 14 bases between the two germline ends. In DNA, the CDR3 is TGTGCCAGCAGCTTAGCCCCCCGGGGCGTCCACAATGAGCAGTTCTTC. This encodes CASSLAPRGVHNEQFF.

This clonotype was recorded at least ten times. The V gene is TRBV28, the J gene TRBJ2-3; D gene ambiguous. The CDR3 sequence is 14 residues long. CDR1 is MDHEN, CDR2 SYDVKM, per germline. V lost 5 bases to trimming and J lost 6 bases, with 15 bases between them. The chain's CDR3 is CASSPEVPTDTQYF. CDR3 coding DNA: TGTGCCAGCAGTCCCGAGGTCCCAACCGATACGCAGTATTTT.

Ten or more counts support this clonotype. DNA of the CDR3: TGCAGTGCTAGAGACCTGGTACTAGCTATATCCTACGAGCAGTACTTC. Its translation is CSARDLVLAISYEQYF. The V gene is TRBV20-1, the J gene TRBJ2-7; D possibly corresponds to TRBD2 (6 bases). This CDR3 comprises 16 residues. CDR1 is DFQATT, CDR2 SNEGSKA, per germline (reference sequence). The germline V and J ends were trimmed by 0 bases and 1 base, with 16 bases remaining between them.